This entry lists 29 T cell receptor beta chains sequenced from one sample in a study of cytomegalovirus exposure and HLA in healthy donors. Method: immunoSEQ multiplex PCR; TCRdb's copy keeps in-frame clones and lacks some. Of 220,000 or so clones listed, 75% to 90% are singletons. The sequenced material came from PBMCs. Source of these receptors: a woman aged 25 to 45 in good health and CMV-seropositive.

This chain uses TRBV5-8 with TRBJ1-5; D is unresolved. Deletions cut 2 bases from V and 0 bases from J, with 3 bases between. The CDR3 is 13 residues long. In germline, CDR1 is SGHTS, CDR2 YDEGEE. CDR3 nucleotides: TGTGCCAGCAGCTTCAATAGCAATCAGCCCCAGCATTTT. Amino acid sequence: CASSFNSNQPQHF.

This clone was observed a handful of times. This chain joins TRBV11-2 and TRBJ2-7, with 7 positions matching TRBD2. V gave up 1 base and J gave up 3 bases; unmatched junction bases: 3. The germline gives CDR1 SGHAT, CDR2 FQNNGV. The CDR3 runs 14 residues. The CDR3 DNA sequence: TGTGCCAGCAGCTTAGGGCCTAGCGGCTACGAGCAGTACTTC. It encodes CASSLGPSGYEQYF.

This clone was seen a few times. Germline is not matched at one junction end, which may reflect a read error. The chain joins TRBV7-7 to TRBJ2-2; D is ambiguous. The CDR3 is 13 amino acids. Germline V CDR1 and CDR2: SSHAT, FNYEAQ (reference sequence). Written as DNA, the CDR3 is TGTGCTAGCAGCCCTATCAACACCGGGGAGCTGTTTTTT. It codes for CASSPINTGELFF.

CDR3 loop: CASMSAGFFNEQFF. The CDR3 DNA is TGTGCCAGCATGTCTGCGGGATTTTTCAATGAGCAGTTCTTC. The genes are TRBV2 and TRBJ2-1, with D perhaps TRBD2 (6 bases). The germline gives CDR1 SNHLY, CDR2 FYNNEI. V lost 7 bases and J lost 6, with 16 bases in between. This CDR3 spans 14 amino acids.

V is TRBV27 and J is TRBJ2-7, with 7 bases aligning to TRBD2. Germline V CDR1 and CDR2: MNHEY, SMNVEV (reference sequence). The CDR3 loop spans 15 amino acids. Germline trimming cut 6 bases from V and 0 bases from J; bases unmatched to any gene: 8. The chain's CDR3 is CASSRTGGSSYEQYF. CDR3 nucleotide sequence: TGTGCCAGCAGCCGTACGGGCGGGAGCTCCTACGAGCAGTACTTC.

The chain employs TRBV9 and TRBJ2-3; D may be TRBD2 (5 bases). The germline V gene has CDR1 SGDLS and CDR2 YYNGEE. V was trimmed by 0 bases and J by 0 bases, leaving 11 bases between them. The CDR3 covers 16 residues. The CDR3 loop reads CASSVGSSSSTDTQYF. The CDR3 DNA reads TGTGCCAGCAGCGTAGGGTCTAGCTCTAGCACAGATACGCAGTATTTT.

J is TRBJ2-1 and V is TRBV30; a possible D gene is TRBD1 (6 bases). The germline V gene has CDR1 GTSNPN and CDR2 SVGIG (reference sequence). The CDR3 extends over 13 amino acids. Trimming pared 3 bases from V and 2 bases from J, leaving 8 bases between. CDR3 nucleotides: TGTGCCTGGAGGACAGGAGCCTACAATGAGCAGTTCTTC. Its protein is CAWRTGAYNEQFF.

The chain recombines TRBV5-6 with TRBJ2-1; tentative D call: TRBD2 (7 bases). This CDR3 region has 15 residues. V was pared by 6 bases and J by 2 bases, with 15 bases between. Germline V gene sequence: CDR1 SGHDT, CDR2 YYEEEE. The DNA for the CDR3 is TGTGCCAGCATGCCCCGGGGGGCTACCTACAATGAGCAGTTCTTC. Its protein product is CASMPRGATYNEQFF.

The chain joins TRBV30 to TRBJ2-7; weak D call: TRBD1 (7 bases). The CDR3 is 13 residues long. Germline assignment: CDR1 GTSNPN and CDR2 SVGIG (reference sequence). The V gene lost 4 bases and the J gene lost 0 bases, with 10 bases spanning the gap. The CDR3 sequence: CAWIQGGSYEQYF. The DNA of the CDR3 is TGTGCCTGGATTCAGGGGGGCTCCTACGAGCAGTACTTC.

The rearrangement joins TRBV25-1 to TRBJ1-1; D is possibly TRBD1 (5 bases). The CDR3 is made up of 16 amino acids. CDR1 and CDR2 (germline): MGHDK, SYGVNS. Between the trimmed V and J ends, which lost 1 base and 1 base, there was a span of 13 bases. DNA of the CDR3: TGTGCCAGCAGTGAATCGCGGCAGGGAACGAACACTGAAGCTTTCTTT. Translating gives CASSESRQGTNTEAFF.

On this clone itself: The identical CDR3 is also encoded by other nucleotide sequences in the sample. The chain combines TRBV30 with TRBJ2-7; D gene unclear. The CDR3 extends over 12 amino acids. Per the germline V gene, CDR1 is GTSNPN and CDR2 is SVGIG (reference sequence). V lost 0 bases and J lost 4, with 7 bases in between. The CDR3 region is CAWSVSGYEQYF. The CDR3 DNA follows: TGTGCCTGGAGTGTATCTGGGTACGAGCAGTACTTC.

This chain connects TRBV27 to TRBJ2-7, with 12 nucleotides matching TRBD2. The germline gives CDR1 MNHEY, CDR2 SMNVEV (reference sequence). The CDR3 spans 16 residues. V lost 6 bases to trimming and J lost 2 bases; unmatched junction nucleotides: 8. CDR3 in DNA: TGTGCCAGCAGCCTGGGACTAGCGGGCAGAGCCTACGAGCAGTACTTC. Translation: CASSLGLAGRAYEQYF.

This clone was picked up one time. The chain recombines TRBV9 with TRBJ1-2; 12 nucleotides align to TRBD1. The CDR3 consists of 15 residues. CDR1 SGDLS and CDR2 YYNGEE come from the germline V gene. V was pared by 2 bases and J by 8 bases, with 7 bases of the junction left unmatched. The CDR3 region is CASSVGGQGATGYTF. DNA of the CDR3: TGTGCCAGCAGCGTTGGGGGACAGGGGGCGACGGGCTACACCTTC.

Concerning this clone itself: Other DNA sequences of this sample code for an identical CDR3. The CDR3 bases are TGTGCCAGTAGTACATCAAGGGACAGGGCGTATGGCTACACCTTC. Its protein product is CASSTSRDRAYGYTF. This rearrangement joins TRBV19 to TRBJ1-2; 9 bases match TRBD1. The CDR3 spans 15 residues. The V and J ends lost 4 bases and 5 bases, in that order; junction bases with no gene match: 8. Germline values: CDR1 LNHDA, CDR2 SQIVND (reference sequence).

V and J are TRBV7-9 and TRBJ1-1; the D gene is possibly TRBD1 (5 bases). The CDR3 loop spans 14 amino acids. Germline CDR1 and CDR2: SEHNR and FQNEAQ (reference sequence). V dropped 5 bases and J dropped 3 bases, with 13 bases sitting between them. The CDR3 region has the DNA TGTGCCAGCAGCATGGGACCGAGACACACTGAAGCTTTCTTT. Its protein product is CASSMGPRHTEAFF.

CDR3 nucleotides: TGTGCCAGCTCATCCGGGACTACAAATGAGCAGTTCTTC. Protein sequence: CASSSGTTNEQFF. The rearrangement uses TRBV18 and TRBJ2-1, with TRBD2 matching over 7 bases. Germline trimming cut 5 bases from V and 7 bases from J; bases unmatched to any gene: 5. The CDR3 is 13 residues long. The germline V gene has CDR1 KGHSH and CDR2 LQKENI.

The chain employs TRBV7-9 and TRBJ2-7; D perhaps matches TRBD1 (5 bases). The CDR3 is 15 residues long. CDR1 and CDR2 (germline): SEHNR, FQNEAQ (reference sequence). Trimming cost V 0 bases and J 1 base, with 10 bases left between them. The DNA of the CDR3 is TGTGCCAGCAGCTTAGCGGGGCTTAATTCCTACGAGCAGTACTTC. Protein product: CASSLAGLNSYEQYF.

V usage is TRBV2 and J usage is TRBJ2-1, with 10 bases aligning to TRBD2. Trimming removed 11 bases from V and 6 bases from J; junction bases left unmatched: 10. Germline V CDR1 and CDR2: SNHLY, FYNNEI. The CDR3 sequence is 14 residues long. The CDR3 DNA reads TGTGCCTCCCCTAGCGGGAGTGGCGGCAATGAGCAGTTCTTC. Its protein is CASPSGSGGNEQFF.

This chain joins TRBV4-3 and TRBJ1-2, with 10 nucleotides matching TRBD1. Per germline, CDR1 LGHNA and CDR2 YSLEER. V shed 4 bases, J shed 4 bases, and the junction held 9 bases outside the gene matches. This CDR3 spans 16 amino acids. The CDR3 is CASSREGQGFPYGYTF. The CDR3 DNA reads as TGCGCCAGCAGCCGGGAGGGACAGGGGTTTCCCTATGGCTACACCTTC.

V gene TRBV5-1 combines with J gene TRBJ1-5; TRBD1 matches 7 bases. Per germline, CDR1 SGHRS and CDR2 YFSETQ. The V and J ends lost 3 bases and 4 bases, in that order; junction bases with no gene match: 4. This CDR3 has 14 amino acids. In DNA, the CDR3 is TGCGCCAGCAGCTGGGGGACAGCGAATCAGCCCCAGCATTTT. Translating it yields CASSWGTANQPQHF.

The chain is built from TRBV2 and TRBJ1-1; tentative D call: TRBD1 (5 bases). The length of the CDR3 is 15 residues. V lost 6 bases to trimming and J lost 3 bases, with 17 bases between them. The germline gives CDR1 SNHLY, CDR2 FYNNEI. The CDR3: CASRADISGYTEAFF. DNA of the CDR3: TGTGCCAGCAGGGCGGACATTAGTGGGTACACTGAAGCTTTCTTT.

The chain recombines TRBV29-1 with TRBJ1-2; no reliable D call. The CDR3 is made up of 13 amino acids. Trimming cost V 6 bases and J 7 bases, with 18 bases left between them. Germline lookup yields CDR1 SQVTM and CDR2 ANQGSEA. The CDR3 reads CSVIKPRSIGYTF. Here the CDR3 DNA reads TGCAGCGTCATCAAGCCCCGCTCCATTGGCTACACCTTC.

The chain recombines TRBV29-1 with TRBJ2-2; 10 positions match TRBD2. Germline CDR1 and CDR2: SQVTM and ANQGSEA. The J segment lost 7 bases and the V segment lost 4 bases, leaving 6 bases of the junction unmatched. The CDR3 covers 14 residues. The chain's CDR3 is CSVVIAGGVGELFF. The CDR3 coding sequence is TGCAGCGTTGTAATAGCGGGAGGCGTCGGGGAGCTGTTTTTT.

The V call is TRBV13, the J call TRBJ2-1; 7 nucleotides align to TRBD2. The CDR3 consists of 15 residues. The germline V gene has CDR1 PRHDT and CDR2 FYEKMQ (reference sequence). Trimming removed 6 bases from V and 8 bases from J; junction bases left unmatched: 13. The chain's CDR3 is CASRPSIGRSYEQFF. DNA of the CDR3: TGTGCCAGCAGGCCCTCTATCGGGAGGTCGTATGAGCAGTTCTTC.

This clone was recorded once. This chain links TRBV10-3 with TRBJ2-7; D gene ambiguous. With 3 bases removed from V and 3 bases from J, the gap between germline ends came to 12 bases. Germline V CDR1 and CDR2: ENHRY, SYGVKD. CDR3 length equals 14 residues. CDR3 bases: TGTGCCATCAGTGAATTGGGGAATAACTACGAGCAGTACTTC. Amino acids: CAISELGNNYEQYF.

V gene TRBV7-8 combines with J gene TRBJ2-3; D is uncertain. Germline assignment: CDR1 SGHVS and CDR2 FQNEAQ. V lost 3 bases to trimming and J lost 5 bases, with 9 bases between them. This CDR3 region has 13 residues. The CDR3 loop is CASSFARGDTQYF. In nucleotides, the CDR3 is TGTGCCAGCAGCTTTGCGAGAGGAGATACGCAGTATTTT.

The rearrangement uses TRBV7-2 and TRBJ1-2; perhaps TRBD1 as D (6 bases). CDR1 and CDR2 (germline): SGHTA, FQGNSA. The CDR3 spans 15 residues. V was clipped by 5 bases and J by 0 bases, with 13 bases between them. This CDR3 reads CASSRDIKTNYGYTF. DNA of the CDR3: TGTGCCAGCAGCCGGGACATAAAGACTAACTATGGCTACACCTTC.

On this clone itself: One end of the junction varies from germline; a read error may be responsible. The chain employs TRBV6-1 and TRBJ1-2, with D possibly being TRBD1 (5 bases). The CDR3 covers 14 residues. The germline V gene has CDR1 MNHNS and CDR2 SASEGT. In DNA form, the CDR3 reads TGTGCCAGCCGTGAGGGGTTCCCTCTTTATGGCTACACCTTC. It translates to CASREGFPLYGYTF.

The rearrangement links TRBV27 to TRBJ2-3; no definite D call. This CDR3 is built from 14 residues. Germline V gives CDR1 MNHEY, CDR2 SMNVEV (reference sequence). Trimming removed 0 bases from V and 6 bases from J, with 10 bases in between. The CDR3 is CASSLSDLRDTQYF. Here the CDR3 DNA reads TGTGCCAGCAGTTTATCGGATCTCAGGGATACGCAGTATTTT.